This is a list of T cell receptor beta chains from one sample in a study of T cell responses to AZD1222 COVID-19 vaccine. Data came from immunoSEQ multiplex PCR; TCRdb stores just in-frame clones and leaves some out. The sample carries around 130,000 clones, more than 80% recorded once. Here the sequenced sample was peripheral blood, taken 28 days after the second dose of the MenACWY control vaccine. These receptors originate from an adult who received the MenACWY meningococcal vaccine as a control. Each CDR3 is given with its conserved first and last residue. A D gene is named only where the DNA matches it firmly. Rows give clone size only sometimes, using once, few, many, or a class for an expanded clone.

CDR3aa: CSARAAPGEQFF
CDR3nt: TGCAGCGCCCGGGCGGCCCCGGGTGAGCAGTTCTTC
v_gene: TRBV29-1
d_gene: .
abundance: .
j_gene: TRBJ2-1

CDR3aa: CASGFRQPQHF
CDR3nt: TGTGCCAGCGGTTTCAGGCAGCCCCAGCATTTT
v_gene: TRBV27
d_gene: .
abundance: .
j_gene: TRBJ1-5

CDR3aa: CATSDPQSRGGANVLTF
CDR3nt: TGTGCCACCAGTGATCCGCAGTCGCGGGGTGGGGCCAACGTCCTGACTTTC
v_gene: TRBV24-1
d_gene: .
abundance: once
j_gene: TRBJ2-6

CDR3aa: CAWSVSTYRGLGEQYF
CDR3nt: TGTGCCTGGAGTGTATCCACCTACAGGGGGCTAGGCGAGCAGTACTTC
v_gene: TRBV30
d_gene: TRBD1
abundance: .
j_gene: TRBJ2-7

CDR3aa: CASSTTGQAGGQPQHF
CDR3nt: TGCGCCAGCAGTACCACAGGACAGGCTGGGGGTCAGCCCCAGCATTTT
v_gene: TRBV23-1
d_gene: TRBD1
abundance: .
j_gene: TRBJ1-5

CDR3aa: CASSRAGGGETQYF
CDR3nt: TGTGCCAGCAGCCGAGCGGGGGGCGGGGAGACCCAGTACTTC
v_gene: TRBV11-2
d_gene: TRBD2
abundance: .
j_gene: TRBJ2-5

CDR3aa: CASSRYLGARETQYF
CDR3nt: TGTGCCAGCAGCCGATATTTAGGGGCCCGGGAGACCCAGTACTTC
v_gene: TRBV5-4
d_gene: .
abundance: .
j_gene: TRBJ2-5

CDR3aa: CATSREGRASTDTQYF
CDR3nt: TGTGCCACCAGCAGAGAGGGGCGGGCGAGCACAGATACGCAGTATTTT
v_gene: TRBV15
d_gene: .
abundance: .
j_gene: TRBJ2-3

CDR3aa: CATRRGAKPQHF
CDR3nt: TGTGCCACCAGGAGGGGTGCGAAGCCCCAGCATTTT
v_gene: TRBV24-1
d_gene: .
abundance: .
j_gene: TRBJ1-5

CDR3aa: CASRIAGGSHNEQFF
CDR3nt: TGTGCCAGCAGAATAGCGGGAGGGAGTCACAATGAGCAGTTCTTC
v_gene: TRBV5-4
d_gene: TRBD2
abundance: .
j_gene: TRBJ2-1

CDR3aa: CASSDGGPHMNTEAFF
CDR3nt: TGTGCCAGCAGTGATGGGGGTCCCCATATGAACACTGAAGCTTTCTTT
v_gene: TRBV2
d_gene: .
abundance: once
j_gene: TRBJ1-1

CDR3aa: CATSIRRPLGTEAFF
CDR3nt: TGTGCCACCAGCATAAGACGCCCCCTCGGAACTGAAGCTTTCTTT
v_gene: TRBV15
d_gene: .
abundance: .
j_gene: TRBJ1-1

CDR3aa: CASGGVSTDTQYF
CDR3nt: TGTGCCAGCGGGGGGGTAAGCACAGATACGCAGTATTTT
v_gene: TRBV6-5
d_gene: TRBD2
abundance: .
j_gene: TRBJ2-3

CDR3aa: CASSNTQGWKRGTQYF
CDR3nt: TGTGCCAGCAGTAATACACAGGGATGGAAGAGGGGGACCCAGTACTTC
v_gene: TRBV27
d_gene: .
abundance: .
j_gene: TRBJ2-5

CDR3aa: CASSLVGLAGDGYF
CDR3nt: TGTGCCAGCAGCTTAGTGGGACTAGCGGGAGACGGATACTTC
v_gene: TRBV7-2
d_gene: TRBD2
abundance: .
j_gene: TRBJ2-7

CDR3aa: CASKSRVTEKLFF
CDR3nt: TGTGCCAGCAAGAGCAGGGTCACGGAAAAACTGTTTTTT
v_gene: TRBV2
d_gene: .
abundance: few
j_gene: TRBJ1-4

CDR3aa: CASSTGLAGGPGTGELFF
CDR3nt: TGCGCCAGCAGCACGGGACTAGCGGGAGGGCCGGGGACCGGGGAGCTGTTTTTT
v_gene: TRBV5-1
d_gene: TRBD2
abundance: .
j_gene: TRBJ2-2

CDR3aa: CASSPSAGVPYNEQFF
CDR3nt: TGTGCCAGCTCACCCTCCGCGGGAGTACCCTACAATGAGCAGTTCTTC
v_gene: TRBV18
d_gene: TRBD2
abundance: .
j_gene: TRBJ2-1

CDR3aa: CASSRGDLRYGYTF
CDR3nt: TGTGCCAGCAGCCGCGGGGACTTGCGGTATGGCTACACCTTC
v_gene: TRBV6-5
d_gene: .
abundance: .
j_gene: TRBJ1-2

CDR3aa: CATSRGTSGDYEQYF
CDR3nt: TGTGCCACCAGCAGAGGGACTAGCGGCGACTACGAGCAGTACTTC
v_gene: TRBV15
d_gene: TRBD2
abundance: .
j_gene: TRBJ2-7

CDR3aa: CASSYHVLTDLVSPLHF
CDR3nt: TGTGCCAGCAGTTATCATGTGTTGACAGATCTGGTTTCACCCCTCCACTTT
v_gene: TRBV6-2/TRBV6-3
d_gene: .
abundance: .
j_gene: TRBJ1-6

CDR3aa: CASSSNSKGTYNEQFF
CDR3nt: TGTGCCAGCAGTTCCAACAGTAAAGGGACCTACAATGAGCAGTTCTTC
v_gene: TRBV27
d_gene: .
abundance: .
j_gene: TRBJ2-1

CDR3aa: CASSLLSGSPPYNEQFF
CDR3nt: TGTGCCAGCAGTCTCCTTAGCGGGAGTCCCCCATACAATGAGCAGTTCTTC
v_gene: TRBV27
d_gene: TRBD2
abundance: .
j_gene: TRBJ2-1

CDR3aa: CASREKRRGSLYEQYF
CDR3nt: TGTGCCAGCAGAGAAAAGAGAAGGGGAAGCCTCTACGAGCAGTACTTC
v_gene: TRBV2
d_gene: .
abundance: .
j_gene: TRBJ2-7

CDR3aa: CASSLSFEQYF
CDR3nt: TGTGCCAGCAGTTTATCCTTCGAGCAGTACTTC
v_gene: TRBV28
d_gene: .
abundance: .
j_gene: TRBJ2-7

CDR3aa: CASSLTSGHTGELFF
CDR3nt: TGTGCCAGCAGCTTGACTAGCGGACACACCGGGGAGCTGTTTTTT
v_gene: TRBV7-3
d_gene: TRBD2
abundance: .
j_gene: TRBJ2-2

CDR3aa: CATSRGQFYGYTF
CDR3nt: TGTGCCACCAGCAGGGGGCAGTTCTATGGCTACACCTTC
v_gene: TRBV24-1
d_gene: TRBD1
abundance: .
j_gene: TRBJ1-2

CDR3aa: CASSFFRISSYNSPLHF
CDR3nt: TGTGCCAGCAGCTTCTTCAGGATAAGCTCCTATAATTCACCCCTCCACTTT
v_gene: TRBV5-6
d_gene: .
abundance: once
j_gene: TRBJ1-6

CDR3aa: CASSQVLTGEDEQYF
CDR3nt: TGCGCCAGCAGCCAAGTTTTGACAGGGGAGGACGAGCAGTACTTC
v_gene: TRBV4-1
d_gene: TRBD1
abundance: .
j_gene: TRBJ2-7

CDR3aa: CASSLELTYEQYF
CDR3nt: TGTGCCAGCAGCTTGGAGCTTACCTACGAGCAGTACTTC
v_gene: TRBV5-6
d_gene: .
abundance: few
j_gene: TRBJ2-7

CDR3aa: CASSPGTGVNEKLFF
CDR3nt: TGCGCCAGCAGCCCTGGGACAGGGGTTAATGAAAAACTGTTTTTT
v_gene: TRBV4-1
d_gene: TRBD1
abundance: .
j_gene: TRBJ1-4

CDR3aa: CASSNPGQGIYGYTF
CDR3nt: TGTGCCAGCAGTAACCCGGGACAGGGAATCTATGGCTACACCTTC
v_gene: TRBV28
d_gene: TRBD1
abundance: .
j_gene: TRBJ1-2

CDR3aa: CDIRDKGTEAFF
CDR3nt: TGTGACATCAGGGACAAGGGGACTGAAGCTTTCTTT
v_gene: TRBV12-3/TRBV12-4
d_gene: .
abundance: .
j_gene: TRBJ1-1

CDR3aa: CASSEFQGLGEQYF
CDR3nt: TGCGCCAGCAGTGAGTTTCAGGGGCTGGGCGAGCAGTACTTC
v_gene: TRBV10-2
d_gene: .
abundance: .
j_gene: TRBJ2-7

CDR3aa: CASSLGPSGTTYEQYF
CDR3nt: TGTGCCAGCTCGCTCGGCCCTAGCGGGACGACTTACGAGCAGTACTTC
v_gene: TRBV18
d_gene: TRBD2
abundance: .
j_gene: TRBJ2-7

CDR3aa: CASSRGSPFTGELFF
CDR3nt: TGTGCCAGCAGTAGGGGAAGCCCATTCACCGGGGAGCTGTTTTTT
v_gene: TRBV2
d_gene: .
abundance: .
j_gene: TRBJ2-2

CDR3aa: CASSVGSTGGQETQYF
CDR3nt: TGTGCCAGCAGCGTGGGCTCCACAGGGGGTCAAGAGACCCAGTACTTC
v_gene: TRBV9
d_gene: TRBD1
abundance: .
j_gene: TRBJ2-5

CDR3aa: CASSFTGLAGEQYF
CDR3nt: TGTGCCAGCAGCTTTACAGGACTAGCGGGCGAGCAGTACTTC
v_gene: TRBV7-8
d_gene: TRBD2
abundance: few
j_gene: TRBJ2-7

CDR3aa: CASSSRGPYEQYF
CDR3nt: TGTGCCAGCAGTTCCAGGGGACCCTACGAGCAGTACTTC
v_gene: TRBV27
d_gene: .
abundance: .
j_gene: TRBJ2-7

CDR3aa: CASRHAGTGELFF
CDR3nt: TGTGCCAGCAGACATGCAGGAACCGGGGAGCTGTTTTTT
v_gene: TRBV27
d_gene: .
abundance: .
j_gene: TRBJ2-2

CDR3aa: CASKEVAPKPQHF
CDR3nt: TGTGCCAGCAAGGAAGTGGCCCCTAAGCCCCAGCATTTT
v_gene: TRBV2
d_gene: .
abundance: .
j_gene: TRBJ1-5

CDR3aa: CASSLEASYEQYF
CDR3nt: TGTGCCAGCAGCTTAGAAGCCTCCTACGAGCAGTACTTC
v_gene: TRBV11-3
d_gene: .
abundance: once
j_gene: TRBJ2-7

CDR3aa: CASSLLAVSDTQYF
CDR3nt: TGCGCCAGCAGCTTGCTTGCGGTGTCAGATACGCAGTATTTT
v_gene: TRBV5-1
d_gene: .
abundance: once
j_gene: TRBJ2-3

CDR3aa: CASSPTGAGELFF
CDR3nt: TGTGCCAGCTCTCCGACAGGGGCCGGGGAGCTGTTTTTT
v_gene: TRBV18
d_gene: TRBD1
abundance: .
j_gene: TRBJ2-2

CDR3aa: CASTIGTGGAYEQYF
CDR3nt: TGTGCCAGTACCATCGGGACAGGGGGTGCCTACGAGCAGTACTTC
v_gene: TRBV19
d_gene: TRBD1
abundance: .
j_gene: TRBJ2-7

CDR3aa: CASSRDSSYNSPLHF
CDR3nt: TGCGCCAGCAGCCGGGACAGCTCCTATAATTCACCCCTCCACTTT
v_gene: TRBV4-3
d_gene: TRBD1
abundance: few
j_gene: TRBJ1-6

CDR3aa: CAISEGGNQPQHF
CDR3nt: TGTGCCATCAGTGAGGGGGGCAATCAGCCCCAGCATTTT
v_gene: TRBV10-3
d_gene: .
abundance: .
j_gene: TRBJ1-5

CDR3aa: CASSLGGFYEQYF
CDR3nt: TGTGCCAGCAGCTTAGGAGGGTTCTACGAGCAGTACTTC
v_gene: TRBV7-8
d_gene: .
abundance: once
j_gene: TRBJ2-7

CDR3aa: CASSPRRDSGNLYGYTF
CDR3nt: TGTGCCAGCTCACCAAGAAGGGACAGTGGCAATCTTTATGGCTACACCTTC
v_gene: TRBV18
d_gene: TRBD1
abundance: .
j_gene: TRBJ1-2